Given below is one T cell receptor beta chain in context. The antigen is unknown. Germline values: CDR1 MNHEY, CDR2 SVGEGT. The CDR3 has 14 amino acids. After removal of 6 bases from V and 6 bases from J, the junction contained 10 bases not matched to a gene. This specimen belongs to a study of T-cell memory formation after mild COVID-19. As for the study in general: Clustering of TCRs was largely donor specific. Findings of the study overall: Pre-infection memory contained some responding clones, which suggested that cross-reactive memory had joined.

One entry per CDR3 protein, called by TCRdb with MiXCR from the 5' RACE reads. The sample has a few hundred thousand distinct CDR3 sequences; about a sixth are singletons. The sequenced material came from PBMCs or a T cell subset sorted from them (not recorded which). This chain connects TRBV6-2 or TRBV6-3 to TRBJ2-7, with 8 bases lining up with TRBD1. The clonotype originates from a man younger than 35 who had mild COVID-19 (a few samples of this study predate the infection). Cell type and time point are not known. CDR3 loop: CASSRQGKLSEQYF. The CDR3 DNA follows: TGTGCCAGCAGCAGACAGGGGAAGTTGAGCGAGCAGTACTTC.